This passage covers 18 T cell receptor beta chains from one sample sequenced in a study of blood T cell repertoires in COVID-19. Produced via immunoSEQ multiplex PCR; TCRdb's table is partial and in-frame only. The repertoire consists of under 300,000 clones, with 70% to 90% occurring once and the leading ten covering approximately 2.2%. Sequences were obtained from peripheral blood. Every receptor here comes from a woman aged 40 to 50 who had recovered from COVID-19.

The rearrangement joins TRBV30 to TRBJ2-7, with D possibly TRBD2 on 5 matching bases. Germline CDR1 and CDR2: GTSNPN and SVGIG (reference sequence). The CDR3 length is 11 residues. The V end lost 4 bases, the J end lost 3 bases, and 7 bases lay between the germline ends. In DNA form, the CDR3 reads TGTGCCTGGACAGAGGGCTACGAGCAGTACTTC. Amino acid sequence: CAWTEGYEQYF.

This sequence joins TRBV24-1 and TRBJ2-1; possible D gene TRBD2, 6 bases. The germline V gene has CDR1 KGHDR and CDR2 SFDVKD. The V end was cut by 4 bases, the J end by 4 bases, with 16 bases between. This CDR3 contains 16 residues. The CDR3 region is CATSDPGLNTYNEQFF. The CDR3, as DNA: TGTGCCACCAGTGACCCCGGACTAAACACTTACAATGAGCAGTTCTTC.

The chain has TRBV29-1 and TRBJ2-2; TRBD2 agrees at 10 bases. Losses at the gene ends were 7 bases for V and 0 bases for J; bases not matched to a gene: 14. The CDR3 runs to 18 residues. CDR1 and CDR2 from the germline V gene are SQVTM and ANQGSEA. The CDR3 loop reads CSGIVAGGRNPNTGELFF. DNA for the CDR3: TGCAGCGGTATTGTAGCGGGAGGCCGCAACCCGAACACCGGGGAGCTGTTTTTT.

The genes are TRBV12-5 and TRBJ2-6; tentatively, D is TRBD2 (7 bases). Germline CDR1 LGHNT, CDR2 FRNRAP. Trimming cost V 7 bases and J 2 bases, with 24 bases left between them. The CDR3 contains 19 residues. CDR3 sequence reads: CASALLRGGLQTGANVLTF. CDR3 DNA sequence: TGTGCTAGTGCCCTCCTTAGGGGGGGCCTACAGACTGGGGCCAACGTCCTGACTTTC.

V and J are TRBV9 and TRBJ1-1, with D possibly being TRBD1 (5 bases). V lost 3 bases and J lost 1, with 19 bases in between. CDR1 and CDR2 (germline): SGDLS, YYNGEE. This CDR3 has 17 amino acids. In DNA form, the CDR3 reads TGTGCCAGCAGCGCGTACGACAGTGCCCGTACGAACACTGAAGCTTTCTTT. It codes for CASSAYDSARTNTEAFF.

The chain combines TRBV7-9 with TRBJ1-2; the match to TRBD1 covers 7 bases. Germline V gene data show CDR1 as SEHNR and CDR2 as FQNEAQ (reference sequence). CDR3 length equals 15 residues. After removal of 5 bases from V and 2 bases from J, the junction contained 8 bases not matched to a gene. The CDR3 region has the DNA TGTGCCAGCAGCGAACCGGGACAGACCAACTATGGCTACACCTTC. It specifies CASSEPGQTNYGYTF.

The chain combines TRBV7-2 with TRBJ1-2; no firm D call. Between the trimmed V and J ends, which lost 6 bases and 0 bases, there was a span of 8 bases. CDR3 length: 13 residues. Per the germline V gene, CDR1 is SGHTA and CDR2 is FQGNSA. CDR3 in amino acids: CASRSTANYGYTF. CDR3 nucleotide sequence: TGTGCCAGCAGGAGTACAGCTAACTATGGCTACACCTTC.

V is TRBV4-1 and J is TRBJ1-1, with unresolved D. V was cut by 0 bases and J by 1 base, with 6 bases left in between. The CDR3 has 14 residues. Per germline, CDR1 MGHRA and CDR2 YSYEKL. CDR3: CASSQDYGNTEAFF. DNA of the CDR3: TGCGCCAGCAGCCAAGATTACGGGAACACTGAAGCTTTCTTT.

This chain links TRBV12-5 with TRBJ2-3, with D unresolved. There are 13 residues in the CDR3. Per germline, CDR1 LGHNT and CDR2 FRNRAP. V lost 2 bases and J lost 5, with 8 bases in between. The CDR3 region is CASGLIKQDTQYF. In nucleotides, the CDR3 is TGTGCTAGTGGTTTGATAAAGCAAGATACGCAGTATTTT.

CDR3 loop: CAWRKNSLGELFF. DNA of the CDR3: TGTGCCTGGAGGAAAAATTCCCTAGGGGAGCTGTTTTTT. The V call is TRBV30, the J call TRBJ2-2; unclear D gene. Germline assignment: CDR1 GTSNPN and CDR2 SVGIG (reference sequence). The CDR3 runs 13 residues. Trimming took off 3 bases at V and 8 bases at J, with 13 bases between the two ends.

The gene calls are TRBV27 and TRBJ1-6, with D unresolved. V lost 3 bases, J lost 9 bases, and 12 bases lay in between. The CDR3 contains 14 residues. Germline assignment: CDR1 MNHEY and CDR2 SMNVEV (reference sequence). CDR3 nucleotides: TGTGCCAGCAGTTTCCTCTCCCTAGGTTCACCCCTCCACTTT. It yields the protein CASSFLSLGSPLHF.

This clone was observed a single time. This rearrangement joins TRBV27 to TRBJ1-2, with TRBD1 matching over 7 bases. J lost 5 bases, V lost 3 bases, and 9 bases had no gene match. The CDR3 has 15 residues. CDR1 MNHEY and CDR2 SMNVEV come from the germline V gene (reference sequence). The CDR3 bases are TGTGCCAGCAGTTTGGGATTGGACAGGCGGTATGGCTACACCTTC. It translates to CASSLGLDRRYGYTF.

CDR3 residues: CASSSYRGDNSPLHF. CDR3 in DNA: TGTGCCAGCAGCTCTTACAGGGGGGATAATTCACCCCTCCACTTT. The J gene is TRBJ1-6, the V gene TRBV7-2; 8 positions agree with TRBD1. V shed 4 bases, J shed 5 bases, and the junction held 4 bases outside the gene matches. CDR3 length equals 15 residues. Germline loops: CDR1 SGHTA, CDR2 FQGNSA. The full variable domain, its missing parts supplied by reference TRBV7-2 and TRBJ1-6, is GAGVSQSPSNKVTEKGKDVELRCDPISGHTALYWYRQSLGQGLEFLIYFQGNSAPDKSGLPSDRFSAERTGGSVSTLTIQRTQQEDSAVYLCASSSYRGDNSPLHFGNGTRLTVT.

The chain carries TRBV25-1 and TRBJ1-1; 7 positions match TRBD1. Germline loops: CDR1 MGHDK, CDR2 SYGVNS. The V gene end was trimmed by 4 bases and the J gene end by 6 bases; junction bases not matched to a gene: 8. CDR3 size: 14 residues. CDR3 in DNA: TGTGCCAGCAGTGCCAGACAGGGTTCCGCTGAAGCTTTCTTT. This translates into CASSARQGSAEAFF.

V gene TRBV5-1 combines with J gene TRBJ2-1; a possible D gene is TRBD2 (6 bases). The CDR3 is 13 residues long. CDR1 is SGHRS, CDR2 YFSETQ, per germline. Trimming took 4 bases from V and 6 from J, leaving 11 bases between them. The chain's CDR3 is CASSPGTGNEQFF. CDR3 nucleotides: TGCGCCAGCAGCCCCGGGACTGGCAATGAGCAGTTCTTC.

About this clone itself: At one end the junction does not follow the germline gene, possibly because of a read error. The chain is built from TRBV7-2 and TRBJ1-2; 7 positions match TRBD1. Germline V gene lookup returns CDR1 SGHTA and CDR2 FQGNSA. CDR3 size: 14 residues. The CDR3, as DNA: TGTGCCAGCAGCTTAGATGGGGCAGGGGGTCGAGGATCCTTC. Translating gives CASSLDGAGGRGSF.

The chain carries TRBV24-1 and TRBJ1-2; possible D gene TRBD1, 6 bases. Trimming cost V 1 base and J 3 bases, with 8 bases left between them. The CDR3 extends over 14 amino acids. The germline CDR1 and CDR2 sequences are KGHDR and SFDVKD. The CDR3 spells CATSDLRQDYGYTF. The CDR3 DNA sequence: TGTGCCACCAGTGATTTAAGACAGGACTATGGCTACACCTTC.

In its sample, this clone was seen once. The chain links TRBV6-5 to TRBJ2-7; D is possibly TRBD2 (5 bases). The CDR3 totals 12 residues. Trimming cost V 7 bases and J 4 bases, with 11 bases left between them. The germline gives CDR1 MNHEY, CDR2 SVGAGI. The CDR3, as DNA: TGTGCCAGCACCCGGGATGGGTACGAGCAGTACTTC. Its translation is CASTRDGYEQYF.